The clone carrying this T cell receptor beta chain was observed at least ten times. This record belongs to a study of regulatory T cells in long-lasting Graves disease. Time point denoted: newly diagnosed GD, antithyroid drugs for less than 3 months. TCR sequences were obtained from RNA taken from PBMCs. Construction of TCR beta libraries relied on iRepertoire HTBI primers and on Arm-PCR targeting CDR3 regions. In TCRdb, the multiplex PCR reads were re-called with MiXCR into one record per CDR3 protein. Among approximately 470,000 distinct CDR3 sequences listed, about 17% were seen once. These data also featured in a second study, about T cells in Graves' hyperthyroidism and ophthalmopathy. That report notes: In patients aged 18 to 65, hyperthyroidism was newly diagnosed, with duration under 2 months. The diagnostic basis comprised clinical symptoms, serum thyroxine and TRAb, thyroid ultrasound and orbital computed tomography. The TCR CDR3 was amplified in a first-round RT-PCR using the HTBI primer set.

This specimen was peripheral blood mononuclear cells (PBMCs), taken at new diagnosis, from a patient treated with antithyroid drugs. This receptor was taken from a man aged 40-55 years with Graves disease.

In DNA form, the CDR3 reads TGTGCCACCACCGGGACAGGGGGCAATTCACCCCTCCACTTT. Protein product: CATTGTGGNSPLHF. This chain links TRBV12-3 or TRBV12-4 with TRBJ1-6; TRBD1 matches 12 bases. The CDR3 runs 14 residues. J lost 7 bases, V lost 10 bases, and 5 bases had no gene match.